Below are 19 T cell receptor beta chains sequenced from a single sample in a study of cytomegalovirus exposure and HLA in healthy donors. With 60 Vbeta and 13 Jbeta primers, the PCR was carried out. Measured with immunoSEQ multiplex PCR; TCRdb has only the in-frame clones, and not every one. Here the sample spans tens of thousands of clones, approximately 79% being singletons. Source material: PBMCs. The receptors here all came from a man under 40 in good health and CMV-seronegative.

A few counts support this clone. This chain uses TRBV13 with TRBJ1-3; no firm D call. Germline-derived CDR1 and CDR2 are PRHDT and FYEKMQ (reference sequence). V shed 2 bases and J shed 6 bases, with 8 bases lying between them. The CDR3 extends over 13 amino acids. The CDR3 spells CASSLTEENTIYF. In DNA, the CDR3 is TGTGCCAGCAGCTTAACGGAGGAAAACACCATATATTTT.

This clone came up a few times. The CDR3 bases are TGTGCCAGCAGCCGACTCCAACTCTCTGGGGCCAACGTCCTGACTTTC. Amino acids: CASSRLQLSGANVLTF. The gene calls are TRBV27 and TRBJ2-6; D gene unclear. Germline lookup yields CDR1 MNHEY and CDR2 SMNVEV (reference sequence). Trimming removed 6 bases from V and 0 bases from J, with 12 bases in between. This CDR3 spans 16 amino acids.

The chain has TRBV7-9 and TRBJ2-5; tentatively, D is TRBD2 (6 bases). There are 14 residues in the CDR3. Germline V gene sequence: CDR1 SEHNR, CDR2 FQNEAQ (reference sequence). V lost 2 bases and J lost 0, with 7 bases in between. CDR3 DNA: TGTGCCAGCAGCTTACGGGGGTACCAAGAGACCCAGTACTTC. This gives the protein CASSLRGYQETQYF.

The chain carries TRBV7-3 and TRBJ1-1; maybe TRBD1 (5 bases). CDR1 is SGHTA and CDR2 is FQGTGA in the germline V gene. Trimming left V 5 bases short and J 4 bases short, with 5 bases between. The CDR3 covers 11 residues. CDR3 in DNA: TGTGCCAGCAGCAGGGGCACTGAAGCTTTCTTT. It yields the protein CASSRGTEAFF.

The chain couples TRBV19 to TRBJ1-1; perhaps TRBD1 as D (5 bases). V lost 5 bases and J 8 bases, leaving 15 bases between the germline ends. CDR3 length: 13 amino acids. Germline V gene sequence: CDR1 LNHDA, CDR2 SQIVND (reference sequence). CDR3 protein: CASSHGTSLEAFF. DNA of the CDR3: TGTGCCAGTAGTCATGGGACTTCCCTCGAAGCTTTCTTT.

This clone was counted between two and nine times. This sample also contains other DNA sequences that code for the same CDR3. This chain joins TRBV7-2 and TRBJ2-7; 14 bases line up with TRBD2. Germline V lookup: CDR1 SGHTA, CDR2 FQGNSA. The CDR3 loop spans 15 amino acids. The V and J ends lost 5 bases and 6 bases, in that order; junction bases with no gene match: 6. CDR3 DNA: TGTGCCAGCAGCCGACTGGGACTAGCGGGGGCCGAGCAGTACTTC. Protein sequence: CASSRLGLAGAEQYF.

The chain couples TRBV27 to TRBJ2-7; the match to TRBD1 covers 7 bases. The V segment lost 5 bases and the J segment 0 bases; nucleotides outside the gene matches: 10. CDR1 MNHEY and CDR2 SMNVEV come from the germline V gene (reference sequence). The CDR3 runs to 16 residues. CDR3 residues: CASSHQQGHRSYEQYF. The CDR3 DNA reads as TGTGCCAGCAGTCATCAACAGGGGCACCGCTCCTACGAGCAGTACTTC.

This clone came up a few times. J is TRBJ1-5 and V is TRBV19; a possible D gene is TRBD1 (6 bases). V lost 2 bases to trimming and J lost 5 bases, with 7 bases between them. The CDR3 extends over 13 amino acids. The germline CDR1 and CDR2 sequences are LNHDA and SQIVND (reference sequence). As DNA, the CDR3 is TGTGCCAGTAGTATAAAGGGGGATCAGCCCCAGCATTTT. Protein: CASSIKGDQPQHF.

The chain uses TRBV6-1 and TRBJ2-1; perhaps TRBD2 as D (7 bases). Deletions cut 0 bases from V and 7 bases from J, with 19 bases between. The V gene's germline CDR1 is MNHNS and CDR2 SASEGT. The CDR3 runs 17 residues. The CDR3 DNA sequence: TGTGCCAGCAGTGAAGCTCGCGGGGGCTTTATTAGAAATGAGCAGTTCTTC. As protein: CASSEARGGFIRNEQFF.

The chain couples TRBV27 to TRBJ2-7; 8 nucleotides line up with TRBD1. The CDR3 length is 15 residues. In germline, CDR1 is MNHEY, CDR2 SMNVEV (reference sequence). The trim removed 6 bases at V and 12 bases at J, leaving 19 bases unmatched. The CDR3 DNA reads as TGTGCCAGCAGCCTGACTCCGGACAGGGCCCCTACCCTGTACTTC. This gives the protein CASSLTPDRAPTLYF.

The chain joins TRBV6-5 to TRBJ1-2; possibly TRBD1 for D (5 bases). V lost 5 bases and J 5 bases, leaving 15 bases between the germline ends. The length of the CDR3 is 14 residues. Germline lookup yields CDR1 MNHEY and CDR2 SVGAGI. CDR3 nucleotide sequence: TGTGCCAGCAGTCCAAACAGCGGGGGTTATGGCTACACCTTC. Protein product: CASSPNSGGYGYTF.

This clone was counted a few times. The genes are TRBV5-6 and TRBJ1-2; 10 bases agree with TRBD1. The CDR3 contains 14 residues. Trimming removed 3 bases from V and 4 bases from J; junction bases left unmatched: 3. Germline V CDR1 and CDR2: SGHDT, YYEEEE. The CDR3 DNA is TGTGCCAGCAGCTGGGACAGGGGCAGCTATGGCTACACCTTC. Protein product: CASSWDRGSYGYTF.

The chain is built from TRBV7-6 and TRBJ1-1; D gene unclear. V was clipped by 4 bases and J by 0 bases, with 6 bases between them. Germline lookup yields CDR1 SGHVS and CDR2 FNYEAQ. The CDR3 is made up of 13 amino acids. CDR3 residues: CASSSSMNTEAFF. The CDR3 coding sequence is TGTGCCAGCAGCTCAAGCATGAACACTGAAGCTTTCTTT.

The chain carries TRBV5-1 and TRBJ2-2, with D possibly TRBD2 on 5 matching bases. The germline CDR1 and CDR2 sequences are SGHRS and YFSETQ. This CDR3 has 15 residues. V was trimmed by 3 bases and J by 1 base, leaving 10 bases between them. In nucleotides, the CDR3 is TGCGCCAGCAGCTCCGCCGAGGGGAACACCGGGGAGCTGTTTTTT. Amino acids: CASSSAEGNTGELFF.

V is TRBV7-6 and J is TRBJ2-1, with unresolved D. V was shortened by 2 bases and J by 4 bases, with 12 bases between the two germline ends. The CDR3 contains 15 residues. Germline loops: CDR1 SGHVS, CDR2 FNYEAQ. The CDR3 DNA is TGTGCCAGCAGCTTAACAGCATCTAAATACAATGAGCAGTTCTTC. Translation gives CASSLTASKYNEQFF.

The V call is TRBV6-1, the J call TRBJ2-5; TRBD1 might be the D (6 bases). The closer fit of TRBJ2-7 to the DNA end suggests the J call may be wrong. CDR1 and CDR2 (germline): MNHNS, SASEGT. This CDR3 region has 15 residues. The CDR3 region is CASSELGARVYEQYF. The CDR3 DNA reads TGTGCCAGCAGTGAACTGGGGGCGAGGGTCTACGAGCAGTACTTC.

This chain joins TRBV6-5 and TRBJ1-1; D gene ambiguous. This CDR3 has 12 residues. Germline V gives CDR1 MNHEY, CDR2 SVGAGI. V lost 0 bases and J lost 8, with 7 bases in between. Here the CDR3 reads CASSYSGREAFF. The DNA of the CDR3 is TGTGCCAGCAGTTACTCGGGCAGGGAAGCTTTCTTT.

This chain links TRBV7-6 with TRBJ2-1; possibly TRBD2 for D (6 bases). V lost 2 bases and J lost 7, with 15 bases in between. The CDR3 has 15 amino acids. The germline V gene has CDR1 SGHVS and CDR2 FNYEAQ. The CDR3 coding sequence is TGTGCCAGCAGCTTAACGTTTGGGGGGACGAATGAGCAGTTCTTC. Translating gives CASSLTFGGTNEQFF.

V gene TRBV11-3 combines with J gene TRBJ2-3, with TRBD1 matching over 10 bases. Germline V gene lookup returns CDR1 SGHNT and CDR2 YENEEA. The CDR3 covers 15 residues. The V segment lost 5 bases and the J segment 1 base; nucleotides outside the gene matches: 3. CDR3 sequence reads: CASSPGTGGTDTQYF. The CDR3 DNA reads TGTGCCAGCAGCCCCGGGACAGGGGGCACAGATACGCAGTATTTT. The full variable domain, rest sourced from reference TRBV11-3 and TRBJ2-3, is EAGVVQSPRYKIIEKKQPVAFWCNPISGHNTLYWYLQNLGQGPELLIRYENEEAVDDSQLPKDRFSAERLKGVDSTLKIQPAELGDSAVYLCASSPGTGGTDTQYFGPGTRLTVL.